The 7 T cell receptor beta chains given below trace back to one sample, sequenced in a study of tumor-infiltrating lymphocytes in primary liver carcinoma. With around 490 ng total RNA as template and a constant-region primer, TCR beta cDNA was made. Libraries of TCR beta came from three nested multiplex PCR rounds with slightly modified ARM-PCR. The study ran its first two PCR rounds for approximately 10 cycles each, using TRBV1-TRBV30 forward primers and a C-beta reverse primer. Each CDR3 protein gets one entry after TCRdb re-called the multiplex PCR reads with MiXCR. The sample has approximately 330,000 distinct CDR3 sequences; about two thirds are singletons. In addition to blood RNA drawn from unsorted whole blood, germline DNA was extracted. Sequenced sample: peripheral blood. The receptors here all came from a man between 35 and 55 years old with primary liver carcinoma and hepatitis B virus infection.

Remarks on this clonotype: No conserved phenylalanine or tryptophan ends this CDR3, so it is likely a read error. The gene calls are TRBV11-2 and TRBJ2-3, with 8 bases lining up with TRBD2. The CDR3 loop spans 19 amino acids. Germline lookup yields CDR1 SGHAT and CDR2 FQNNGV. Trimming took 7 bases from V and 4 from J; bases not matched to a gene: 22. The CDR3 region has the DNA TGTGCCAGCATCCATTTAGGTGCACGTCGGGAGGGTGGGCCAGATACGCAGTATTTG. It yields the protein CASIHLGARREGGPDTQYL.

Notes on this clonotype: A read error may produce the germline difference seen at one junction end. The gene calls are TRBV29-1 and TRBJ2-5; 8 bases are a match to TRBD2. The V gene's germline CDR1 is SQVTM and CDR2 ANQGSEA. This CDR3 has 15 residues. CDR3 sequence: CSARNSGMDQEAQYF. CDR3 DNA: TGCAGCGCAAGGAATAGCGGGATGGACCAAGAGGCCCAGTACTTC. The whole variable domain, filled in from reference TRBV29-1 and TRBJ2-5, reads SAVISQKPSRDICQRGTSLTIQCQVDSQVTMMFWYRQQPGQSLTLIATANQGSEATYESGFVIDKFPISRPNLTFSTLTVSNMSPEDSSIYLCSARNSGMDQEAQYFGPGTRLLVL.

Notes on this clonotype: This likely comes from a read error, as the CDR3 has no conserved phenylalanine or tryptophan at its end. The chain has TRBV28 and TRBJ2-6; 8 positions agree with TRBD1. Trimming took 7 bases from V and 0 from J; bases not matched to a gene: 5. Germline CDR1 MDHEN, CDR2 SYDVKM. The CDR3 has 16 residues. The CDR3 loop is CASTGGFFSGANVLTL. The CDR3 DNA sequence: TGTGCCAGCACAGGGGGCTTTTTCTCTGGGGCCAACGTCCTGACTCTC.

This clonotype has only a few counts. This rearrangement joins TRBV5-1 to TRBJ1-6; 8 bases align to TRBD1. CDR1 is SGHRS, CDR2 YFSETQ, per germline. Trimming at V came to 7 bases and at J to 9 bases, leaving 15 bases not matched to a gene. The CDR3 consists of 16 residues. This CDR3 is CASSQGDRGLSSPLHF. In nucleotides, the CDR3 is TGCGCCAGCTCTCAGGGTGACAGGGGTTTAAGTTCACCCCTCCACTTT.

Note on this clonotype: Its ends do not fully match the called genes, so a read error is possible. CDR3 sequence (DNA): TGTTCCAGCAGCTCCCCGGGAGGTCTCTATGGCTACACCTTC. Amino acid sequence: CSSSSPGGLYGYTF. V is TRBV6-5 and J is TRBJ1-2; D call uncertain. The CDR3 extends over 14 amino acids. Germline values: CDR1 MNHEY, CDR2 SVGAGI.

This clonotype has just a few counts. This CDR3 reads CASNPGQGVYGYTF. The CDR3, as DNA: TGTGCCAGCAATCCCGGACAGGGAGTCTATGGCTACACCTTC. The chain carries TRBV6-1 and TRBJ1-2, with 8 bases fitting TRBD1. After removal of 7 bases from V and 4 bases from J, the junction contained 8 bases not matched to a gene. Germline CDR1 and CDR2: MNHNS and SASEGT. There are 14 residues in the CDR3.

Comment on this clonotype: A junction boundary mismatches the germline segment, possibly from a read error. The chain couples TRBV29-1 to TRBJ2-1; 11 bases fit TRBD2. The CDR3 consists of 12 residues. Germline values: CDR1 SQVTM, CDR2 ANQGSEA. CDR3 DNA sequence: TGCCGCGTGGAATCTAGCGGGAGGCGGCACTTCTTC. The encoded protein is CRVESSGRRHFF.